A single T cell receptor (beta chain) is shown here with its context. Its antigen is unknown. Primed by a sample-barcoded 5' primer and a J-beta primer mix, a second PCR proceeded for 7 to 11 cycles. A template-switch adaptor with 12 random nucleotides tagged each cDNA molecule. TCRdb reprocessed the 5' RACE reads with MiXCR, giving one entry per CDR3 protein. The table lists over 700,000 distinct CDR3 sequences, roughly 25% of them singletons, with 9.4% in the top ten. This sample stems from a study of blood T cells in healthy people across ages. General study points: Comparison with aged donors showed that long-lived donors had more naive CD4+ cells and higher diversity.

Peripheral blood was drawn, about 10 milliliters per donor. The same data also went into a second study, on T cells of mothers and their children. That source notes: Inherited differences only slightly affect thymic shaping of TCR recombination output.

Sequenced sample: blood. This receptor was obtained from a boy aged 5 to 17 in good health.

The CDR3 sequence: CASSLGGPLTRETQYF. The DNA for the CDR3 is TGTGCCAGCAGTTTAGGGGGACCCCTCACGAGGGAGACCCAGTACTTC. V gene TRBV12-3 or TRBV12-4 combines with J gene TRBJ2-5; the D gene could be TRBD1 or TRBD2 (5 bases each). Trimming took off 1 base at V and 5 bases at J, with 17 bases between the two ends. The CDR3 consists of 16 residues.